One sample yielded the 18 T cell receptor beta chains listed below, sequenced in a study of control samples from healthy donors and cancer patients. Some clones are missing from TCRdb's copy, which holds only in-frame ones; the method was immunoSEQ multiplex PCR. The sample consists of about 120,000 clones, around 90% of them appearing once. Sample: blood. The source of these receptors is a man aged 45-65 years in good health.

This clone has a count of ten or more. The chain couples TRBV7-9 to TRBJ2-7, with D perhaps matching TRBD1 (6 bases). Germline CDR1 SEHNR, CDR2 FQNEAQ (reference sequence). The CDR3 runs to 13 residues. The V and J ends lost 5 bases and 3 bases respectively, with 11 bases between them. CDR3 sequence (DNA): TGTGCCAGCAGCCAGGGACAATACTACGAGCAGTACTTC. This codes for CASSQGQYYEQYF. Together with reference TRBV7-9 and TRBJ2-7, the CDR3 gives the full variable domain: DTGVSQNPRHKITKRGQNVTFRCDPISEHNRLYWYRQTLGQGPEFLTYFQNEAQLEKSRLLSDRFSAERPKGSFSTLEIQRTEQGDSAMYLCASSQGQYYEQYFGPGTRLTVT.

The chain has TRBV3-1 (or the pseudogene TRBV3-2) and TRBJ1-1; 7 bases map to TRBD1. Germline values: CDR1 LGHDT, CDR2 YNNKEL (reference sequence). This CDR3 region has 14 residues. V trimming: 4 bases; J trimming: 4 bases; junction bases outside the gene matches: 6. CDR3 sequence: CASSPTGLGTEAFF. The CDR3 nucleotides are TGTGCCAGCAGCCCGACAGGGCTAGGCACTGAAGCTTTCTTT.

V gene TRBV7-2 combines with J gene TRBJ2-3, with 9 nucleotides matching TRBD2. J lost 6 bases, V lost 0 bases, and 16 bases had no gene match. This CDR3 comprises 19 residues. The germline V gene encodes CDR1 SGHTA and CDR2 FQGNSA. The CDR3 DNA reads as TGTGCCAGCAGCTTAGCGGGGTTCGGGACTAGCTTATTCACGGATACGCAGTATTTT. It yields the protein CASSLAGFGTSLFTDTQYF.

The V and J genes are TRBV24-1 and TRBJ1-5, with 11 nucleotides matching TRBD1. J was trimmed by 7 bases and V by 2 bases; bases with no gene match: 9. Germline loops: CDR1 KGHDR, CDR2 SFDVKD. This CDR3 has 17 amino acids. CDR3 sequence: CATSDSGQGALRQPQHF. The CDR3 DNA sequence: TGTGCCACCAGTGATTCCGGACAGGGGGCTCTCAGGCAGCCCCAGCATTTT.

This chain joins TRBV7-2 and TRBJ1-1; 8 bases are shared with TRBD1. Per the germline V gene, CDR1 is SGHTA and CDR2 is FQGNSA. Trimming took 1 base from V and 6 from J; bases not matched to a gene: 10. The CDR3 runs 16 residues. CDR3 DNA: TGTGCCAGCAGCTTAGTTCGGGTACAGGGGGGGGCTGAAGCTTTCTTT. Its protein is CASSLVRVQGGAEAFF.

The CDR3 DNA is TGTGCCAGTAGTATAATTAAGCTAAATTCCTATGGCTACACCTTC. Protein product: CASSIIKLNSYGYTF. V is TRBV19 and J is TRBJ1-2; D is uncertain. The CDR3 extends over 15 amino acids. The germline V and J ends were trimmed by 2 bases and 4 bases, with 14 bases remaining between them. Germline V CDR1 and CDR2: LNHDA, SQIVND (reference sequence).

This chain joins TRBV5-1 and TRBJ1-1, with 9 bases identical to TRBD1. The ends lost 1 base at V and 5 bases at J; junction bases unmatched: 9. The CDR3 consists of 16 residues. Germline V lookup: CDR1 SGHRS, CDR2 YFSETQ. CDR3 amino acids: CASSLYTGGMGTEAFF. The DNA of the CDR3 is TGCGCCAGCAGCTTGTATACAGGGGGCATGGGAACTGAAGCTTTCTTT. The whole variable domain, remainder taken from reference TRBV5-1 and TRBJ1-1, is KAGVTQTPRYLIKTRGQQVTLSCSPISGHRSVSWYQQTPGQGLQFLFEYFSETQRNKGNFPGRFSGRQFSNSRSEMNVSTLELGDSALYLCASSLYTGGMGTEAFFGQGTRLTVV.

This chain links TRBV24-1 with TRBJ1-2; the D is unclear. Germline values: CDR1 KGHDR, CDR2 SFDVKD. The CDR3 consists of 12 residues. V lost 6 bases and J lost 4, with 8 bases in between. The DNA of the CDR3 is TGTGCCACCAGTAGAGCAGGCTATGGCTACACCTTC. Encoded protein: CATSRAGYGYTF.

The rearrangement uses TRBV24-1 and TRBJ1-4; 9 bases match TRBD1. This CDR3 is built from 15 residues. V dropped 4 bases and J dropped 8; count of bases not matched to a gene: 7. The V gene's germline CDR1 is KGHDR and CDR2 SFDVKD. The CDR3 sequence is CATSDTGGAGEKLFF. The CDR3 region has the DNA TGTGCCACCAGTGACACAGGGGGCGCGGGAGAAAAACTGTTTTTT.

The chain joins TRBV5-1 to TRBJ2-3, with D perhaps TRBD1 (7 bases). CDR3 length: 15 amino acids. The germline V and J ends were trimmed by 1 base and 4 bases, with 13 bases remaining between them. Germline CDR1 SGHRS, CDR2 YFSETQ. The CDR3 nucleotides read TGCGCCAGCAGCTTGATCGGCAGGGGGGCAGATACGCAGTATTTT. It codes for CASSLIGRGADTQYF.

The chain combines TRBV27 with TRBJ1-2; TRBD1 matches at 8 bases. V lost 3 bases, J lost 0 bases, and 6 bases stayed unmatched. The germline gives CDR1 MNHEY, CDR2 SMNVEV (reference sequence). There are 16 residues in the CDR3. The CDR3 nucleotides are TGTGCCAGCAGTTTTTCCGGACAGGGCGCTAACTATGGCTACACCTTC. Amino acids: CASSFSGQGANYGYTF.

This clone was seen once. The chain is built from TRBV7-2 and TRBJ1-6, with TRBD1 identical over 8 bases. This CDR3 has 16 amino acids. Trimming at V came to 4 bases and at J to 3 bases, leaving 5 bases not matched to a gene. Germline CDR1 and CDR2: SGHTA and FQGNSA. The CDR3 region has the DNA TGTGCCAGCAGCTACCCAGGACAGGGCTATAATTCACCCCTCCACTTT. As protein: CASSYPGQGYNSPLHF. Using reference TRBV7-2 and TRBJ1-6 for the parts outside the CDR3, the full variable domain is GAGVSQSPSNKVTEKGKDVELRCDPISGHTALYWYRQSLGQGLEFLIYFQGNSAPDKSGLPSDRFSAERTGGSVSTLTIQRTQQEDSAVYLCASSYPGQGYNSPLHFGNGTRLTVT.

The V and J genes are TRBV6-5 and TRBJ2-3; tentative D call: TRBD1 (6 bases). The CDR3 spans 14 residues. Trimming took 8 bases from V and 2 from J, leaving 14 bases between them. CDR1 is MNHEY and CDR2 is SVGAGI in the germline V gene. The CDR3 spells CASLTGSNTDTQYF. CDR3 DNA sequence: TGTGCCAGCCTGACAGGTTCCAACACAGATACGCAGTATTTT.

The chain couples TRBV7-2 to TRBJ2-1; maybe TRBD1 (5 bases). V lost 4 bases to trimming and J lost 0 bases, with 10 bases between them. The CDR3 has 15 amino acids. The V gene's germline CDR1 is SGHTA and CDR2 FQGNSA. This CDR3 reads CASSSYRISYNEQFF. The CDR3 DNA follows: TGTGCCAGCAGCTCCTACAGGATCTCCTACAATGAGCAGTTCTTC.

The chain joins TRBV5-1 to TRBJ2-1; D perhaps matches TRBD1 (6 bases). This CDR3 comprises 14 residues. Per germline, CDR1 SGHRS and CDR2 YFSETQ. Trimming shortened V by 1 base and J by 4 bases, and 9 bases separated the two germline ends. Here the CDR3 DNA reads TGCGCCAGCAGCTTGTCAGGGGATTACAATGAGCAGTTCTTC. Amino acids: CASSLSGDYNEQFF.

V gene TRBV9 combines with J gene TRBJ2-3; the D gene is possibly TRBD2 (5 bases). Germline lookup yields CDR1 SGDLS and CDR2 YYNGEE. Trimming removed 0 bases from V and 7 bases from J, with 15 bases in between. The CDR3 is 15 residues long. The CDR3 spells CASSVDTSRGNTQYF. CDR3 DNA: TGTGCCAGCAGCGTAGATACTTCTAGAGGGAATACGCAGTATTTT.

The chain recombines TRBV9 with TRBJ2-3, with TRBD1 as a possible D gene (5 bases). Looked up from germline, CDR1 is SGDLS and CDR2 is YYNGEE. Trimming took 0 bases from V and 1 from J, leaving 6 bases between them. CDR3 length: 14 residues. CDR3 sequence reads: CASSVEGGTDTQYF. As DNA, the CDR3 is TGTGCCAGCAGCGTAGAAGGGGGCACAGATACGCAGTATTTT.

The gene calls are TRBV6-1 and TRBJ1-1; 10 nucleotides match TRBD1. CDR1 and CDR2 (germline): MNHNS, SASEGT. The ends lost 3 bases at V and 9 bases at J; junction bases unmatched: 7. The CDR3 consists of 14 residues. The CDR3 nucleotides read TGTGCCAGCAGTGAGGGAAGGACAGGGGGTAAAGCTTTCTTT. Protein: CASSEGRTGGKAFF.